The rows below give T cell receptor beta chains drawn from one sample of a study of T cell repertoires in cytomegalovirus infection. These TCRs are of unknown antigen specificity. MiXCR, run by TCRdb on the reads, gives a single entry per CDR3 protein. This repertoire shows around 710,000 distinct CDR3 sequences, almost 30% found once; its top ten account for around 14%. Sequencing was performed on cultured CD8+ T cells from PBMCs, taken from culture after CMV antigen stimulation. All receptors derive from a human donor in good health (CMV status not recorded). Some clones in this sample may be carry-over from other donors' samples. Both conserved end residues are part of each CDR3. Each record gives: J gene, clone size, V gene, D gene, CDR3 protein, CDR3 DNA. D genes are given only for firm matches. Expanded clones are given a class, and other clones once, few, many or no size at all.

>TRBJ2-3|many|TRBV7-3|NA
CASSLNGGGYTDTQYF
TGTGCCAGCAGCTTAAATGGCGGGGGCTACACAGATACGCAGTATTTT
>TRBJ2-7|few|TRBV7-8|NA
CASSLGEDEQYF
TGTGCCAGCAGCTTAGGGGAGGACGAGCAGTACTTC
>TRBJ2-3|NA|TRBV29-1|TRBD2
CSVERGDLTDTQYF
TGCAGCGTTGAGCGGGGGGATCTCACAGATACGCAGTATTTT
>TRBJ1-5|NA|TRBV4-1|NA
CASSQDFGDQPQHF
TGCGCCAGCAGCCAAGATTTCGGCGATCAGCCCCAGCATTTT
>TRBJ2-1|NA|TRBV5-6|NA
CASSRPEISYNEQFF
TGTGCCAGCAGTAGACCTGAGATCTCCTACAATGAGCAGTTCTTC
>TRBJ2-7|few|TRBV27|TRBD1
CASSLSTGGTYEQYF
TGTGCCAGCAGTTTGTCGACAGGGGGGACCTACGAGCAGTACTTC
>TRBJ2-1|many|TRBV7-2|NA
CASTSTSIPYNEQFF
TGTGCCAGCACCTCGACTAGTATTCCCTACAATGAGCAGTTCTTC
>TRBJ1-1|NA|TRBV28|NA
CASSLAAGYRNTEAFF
TGTGCCAGCAGTTTGGCCGCAGGGTACCGGAACACTGAAGCTTTCTTT
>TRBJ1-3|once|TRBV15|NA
CATSRDRSSGNTIYF
TGTGCCACCAGCAGAGACAGGAGCTCTGGAAACACCATATATTTT
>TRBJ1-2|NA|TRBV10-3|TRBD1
CAISAGTGQLILYGYTF
TGTGCCATCAGTGCTGGGACAGGACAACTCATCCTATATGGCTACACCTTC
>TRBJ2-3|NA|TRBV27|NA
CASSFGPLGTDTQYF
TGTGCCAGCAGTTTCGGACCCTTGGGCACAGATACGCAGTATTTT
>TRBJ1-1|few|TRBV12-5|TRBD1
CASGFGTGNTEAFF
TGTGCTAGTGGTTTCGGGACAGGGAACACTGAAGCTTTCTTT
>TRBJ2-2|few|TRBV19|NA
CASSIQDREGGELFF
TGTGCCAGTAGTATCCAGGACAGGGAGGGCGGGGAGCTGTTTTTT
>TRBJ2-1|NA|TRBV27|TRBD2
CASSSLTSGGYYNEQFF
TGTGCCAGCAGTTCCCTAACTAGCGGGGGGTACTACAATGAGCAGTTCTTC
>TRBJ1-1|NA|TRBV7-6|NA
CASSLAPLFDSMTAFF
TGTGCCAGCAGCTTAGCGCCCCTTTTCGACAGTATGACGGCTTTCTTT
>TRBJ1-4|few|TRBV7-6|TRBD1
CASSPTGINEKLFF
TGTGCCAGCAGCCCGACAGGGATTAATGAAAAACTGTTTTTT
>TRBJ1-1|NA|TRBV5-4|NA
CASSLGGRDAFF
TGTGCCAGCAGCTTAGGCGGCAGGGATGCTTTCTTT
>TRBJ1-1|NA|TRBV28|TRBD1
CASSSTGRAFF
TGTGCCAGCAGTTCGACAGGGAGAGCTTTCTTT
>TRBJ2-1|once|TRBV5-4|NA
CASSSEDGVEQFF
TGTGCCAGCAGCTCCGAGGACGGGGTTGAGCAGTTCTTC
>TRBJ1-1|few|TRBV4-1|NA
CASSQDSPTASRLMNTEAFF
TGCGCCAGCAGCCAAGACTCCCCCACGGCATCTAGGCTAATGAACACTGAAGCTTTCTTT
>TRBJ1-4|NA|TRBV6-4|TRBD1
CASSGPRGPTNEKLFF
TGTGCCAGCAGTGGCCCCAGGGGGCCAACTAATGAAAAACTGTTTTTT
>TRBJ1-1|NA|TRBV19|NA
CASSIDPLGPGTEAFF
TGTGCCAGTAGTATAGATCCATTGGGGCCGGGGACTGAAGCTTTCTTT
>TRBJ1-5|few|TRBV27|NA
CASSLSGVLQPQHF
TGTGCCAGCAGTCTCTCAGGGGTCCTTCAGCCCCAGCATTTT
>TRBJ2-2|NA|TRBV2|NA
CASSEGQGYTGELFF
TGTGCCAGCAGTGAGGGTCAGGGGTACACCGGGGAGCTGTTTTTT
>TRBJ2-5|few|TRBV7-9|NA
CASSRAFGTQYF
TGTGCCAGCAGCAGGGCGTTCGGGACCCAGTACTTC
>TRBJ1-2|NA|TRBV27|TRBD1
CASSSFPDRGFDYTF
TGTGCCAGCAGTTCCTTCCCCGACAGGGGGTTCGACTACACCTTC
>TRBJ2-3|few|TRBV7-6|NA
CASSFTPLITDTQYF
TGTGCCAGCAGCTTTACCCCCCTCATAACAGATACGCAGTATTTT
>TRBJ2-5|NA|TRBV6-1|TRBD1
CASSEYRGQETQYF
TGTGCCAGCAGTGAATACAGGGGCCAAGAGACCCAGTACTTC
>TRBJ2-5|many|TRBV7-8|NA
CASSSLAYQETQYF
TGTGCCAGCAGCTCGCTAGCGTACCAAGAGACCCAGTACTTC
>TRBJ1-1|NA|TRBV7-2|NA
CASTAVSTEAFF
TGTGCCAGCACCGCTGTGAGCACTGAAGCTTTCTTT
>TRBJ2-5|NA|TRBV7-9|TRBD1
CASSGSGGLETQYF
TGTGCCAGCAGTGGGTCAGGGGGTCTGGAGACCCAGTACTTC
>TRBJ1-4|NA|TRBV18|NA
CASSPREYRDHEKLFF
TGTGCCAGCTCACCACGGGAGTACAGGGATCATGAAAAACTGTTTTTT
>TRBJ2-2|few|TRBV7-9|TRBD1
CASPQGGQEISGELFF
TGTGCCAGCCCCCAAGGGGGACAGGAGATTTCCGGGGAGCTGTTTTTT
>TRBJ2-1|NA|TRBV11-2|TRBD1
CASSSGTGFGNEQFF
TGTGCCAGCAGCTCGGGGACAGGGTTTGGCAATGAGCAGTTCTTC
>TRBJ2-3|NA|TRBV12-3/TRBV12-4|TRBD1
CASSFIVESDRGADTQYF
TGTGCCAGCAGTTTTATCGTTGAGTCGGACAGGGGCGCAGATACGCAGTATTTT
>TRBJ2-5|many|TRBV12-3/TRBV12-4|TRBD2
CASSLRGGQETQYF
TGTGCCAGCAGCTTACGCGGGGGACAAGAGACCCAGTACTTC
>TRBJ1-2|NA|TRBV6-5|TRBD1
CASSYSGTVSMGYTF
TGTGCCAGCAGTTACTCCGGGACAGTATCTATGGGCTACACCTTC
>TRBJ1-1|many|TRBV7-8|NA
CASSSGRVNTEAFF
TGTGCCAGCAGCTCTGGACGGGTAAACACTGAAGCTTTCTTT
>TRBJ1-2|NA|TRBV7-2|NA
CASSFTGRGGRALDGYTF
TGTGCCAGCAGCTTCACAGGTCGGGGTGGGAGAGCTTTAGATGGCTACACCTTC
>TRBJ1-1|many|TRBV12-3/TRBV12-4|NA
CASSYGGITEAFF
TGTGCCAGCAGCTACGGGGGTATCACTGAAGCTTTCTTT
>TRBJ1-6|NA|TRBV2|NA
CASRGVPLHF
TGTGCCAGCAGGGGGGTACCCCTCCACTTT
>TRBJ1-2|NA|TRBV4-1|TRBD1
CASSQETATGGGYTF
TGCGCCAGCAGCCAAGAGACAGCGACAGGGGGCGGCTACACCTTC
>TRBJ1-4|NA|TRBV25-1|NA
CASSEKALNNEKLFF
TGTGCCAGCAGTGAAAAGGCTCTGAACAATGAAAAACTGTTTTTT
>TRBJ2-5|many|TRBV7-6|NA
CASRRWAGAGETQYF
TGTGCCAGCAGACGTTGGGCCGGGGCAGGGGAGACCCAGTACTTC
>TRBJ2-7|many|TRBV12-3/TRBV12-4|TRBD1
CASSLSKGQEFYEQYF
TGTGCCAGCAGTTTGTCCAAGGGACAGGAGTTCTACGAGCAGTACTTC
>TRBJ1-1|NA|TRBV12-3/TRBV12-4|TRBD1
CASTSGRGTEAFF
TGTGCCAGCACCTCAGGCAGGGGGACTGAAGCTTTCTTT
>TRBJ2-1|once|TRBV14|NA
CASSQDLWTTDNEQFF
TGTGCCAGCAGCCAAGATCTATGGACTACTGACAATGAGCAGTTCTTC
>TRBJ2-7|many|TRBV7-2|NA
CASSTTRESSYEQYF
TGTGCCAGCAGCACCACTAGAGAGAGCTCCTACGAGCAGTACTTC
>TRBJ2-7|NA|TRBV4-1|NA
CASSQDAWAGRAYEQYF
TGCGCCAGCAGCCAAGATGCGTGGGCTGGCAGGGCGTACGAGCAGTACTTC
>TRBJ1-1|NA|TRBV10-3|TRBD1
CAIRGQGDAEAFF
TGTGCCATCAGGGGACAGGGCGACGCTGAAGCTTTCTTT
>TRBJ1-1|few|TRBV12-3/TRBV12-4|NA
CASSSLVGGRAFF
TGTGCCAGCAGTTCGCTGGTGGGGGGCAGGGCTTTCTTT
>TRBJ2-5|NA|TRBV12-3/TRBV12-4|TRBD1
CASTSTGGWRQETQYF
TGTGCCAGCACCTCGACAGGGGGCTGGCGTCAAGAGACCCAGTACTTC
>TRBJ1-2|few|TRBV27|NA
CASSPGLRRGYTF
TGTGCCAGCAGTCCGGGACTAAGAAGGGGCTACACCTTC